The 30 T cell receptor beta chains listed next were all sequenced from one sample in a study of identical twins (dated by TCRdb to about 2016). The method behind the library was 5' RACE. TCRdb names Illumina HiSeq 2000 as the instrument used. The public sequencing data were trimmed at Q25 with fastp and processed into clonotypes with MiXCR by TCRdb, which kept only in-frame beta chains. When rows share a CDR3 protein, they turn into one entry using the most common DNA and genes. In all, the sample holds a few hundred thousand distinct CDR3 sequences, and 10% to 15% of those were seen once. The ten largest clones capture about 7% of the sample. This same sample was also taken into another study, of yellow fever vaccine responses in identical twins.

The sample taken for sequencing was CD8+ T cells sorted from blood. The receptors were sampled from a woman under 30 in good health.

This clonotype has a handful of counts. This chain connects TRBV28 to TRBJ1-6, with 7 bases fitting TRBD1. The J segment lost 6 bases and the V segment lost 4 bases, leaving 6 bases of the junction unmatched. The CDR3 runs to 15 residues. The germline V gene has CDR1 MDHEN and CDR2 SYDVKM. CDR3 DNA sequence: TGTGCCAGCAGTTACCCGACAGGGTTTAATTCACCCCTCCACTTT. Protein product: CASSYPTGFNSPLHF.

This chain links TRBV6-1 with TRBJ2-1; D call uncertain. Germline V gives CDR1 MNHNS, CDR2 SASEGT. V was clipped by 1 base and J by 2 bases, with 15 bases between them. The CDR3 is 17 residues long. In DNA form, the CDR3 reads TGTGCCAGCAGTGAAGTTTGGCCACCGTCGGCCTACAATGAGCAGTTCTTC. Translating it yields CASSEVWPPSAYNEQFF.

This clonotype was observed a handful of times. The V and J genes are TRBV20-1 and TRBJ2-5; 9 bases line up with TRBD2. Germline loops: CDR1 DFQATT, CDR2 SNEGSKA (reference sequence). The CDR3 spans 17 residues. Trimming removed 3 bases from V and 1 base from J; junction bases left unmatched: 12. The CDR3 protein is CSASGTSSLARQETQYF. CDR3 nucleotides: TGCAGTGCTAGTGGGACTAGCTCCCTGGCACGCCAAGAGACCCAGTACTTC.

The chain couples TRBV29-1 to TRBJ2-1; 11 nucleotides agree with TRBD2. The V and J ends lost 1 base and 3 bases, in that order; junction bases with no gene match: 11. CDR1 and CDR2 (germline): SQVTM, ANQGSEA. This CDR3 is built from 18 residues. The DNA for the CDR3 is TGCAGCGTTGAAGCCTTCGACATAGCGGGAGGGGACTACAATGAGCAGTTCTTC. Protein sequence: CSVEAFDIAGGDYNEQFF.

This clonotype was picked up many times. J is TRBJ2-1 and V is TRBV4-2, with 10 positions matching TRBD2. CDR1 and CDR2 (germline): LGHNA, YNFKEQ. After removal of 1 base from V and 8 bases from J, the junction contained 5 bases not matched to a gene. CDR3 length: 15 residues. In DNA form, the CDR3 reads TGTGCCAGCAGCCAAGTCGCTAGCGGGAGTGATGAGCAGTTCTTC. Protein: CASSQVASGSDEQFF.

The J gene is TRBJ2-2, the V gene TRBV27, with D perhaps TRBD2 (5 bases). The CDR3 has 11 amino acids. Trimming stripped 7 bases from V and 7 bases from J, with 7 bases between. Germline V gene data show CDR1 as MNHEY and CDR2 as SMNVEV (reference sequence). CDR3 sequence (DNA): TGTGCCAGCATCGGAGGCGGGGAGCTGTTTTTT. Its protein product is CASIGGGELFF.

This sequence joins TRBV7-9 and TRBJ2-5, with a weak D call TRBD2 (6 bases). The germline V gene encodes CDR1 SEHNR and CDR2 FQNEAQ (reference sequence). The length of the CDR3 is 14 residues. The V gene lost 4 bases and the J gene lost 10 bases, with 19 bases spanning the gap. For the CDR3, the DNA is TGTGCCAGCAGCTCCCCCGGCGGGACGGGGGACCAGTACTTC. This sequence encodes CASSSPGGTGDQYF.

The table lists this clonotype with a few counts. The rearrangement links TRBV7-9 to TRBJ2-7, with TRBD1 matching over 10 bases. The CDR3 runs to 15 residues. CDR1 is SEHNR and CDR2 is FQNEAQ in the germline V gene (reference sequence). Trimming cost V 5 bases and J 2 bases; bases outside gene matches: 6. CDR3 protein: CASSDGDRGPYEQYV. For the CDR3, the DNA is TGTGCCAGCAGCGATGGGGACAGGGGCCCCTACGAGCAGTACGTC.

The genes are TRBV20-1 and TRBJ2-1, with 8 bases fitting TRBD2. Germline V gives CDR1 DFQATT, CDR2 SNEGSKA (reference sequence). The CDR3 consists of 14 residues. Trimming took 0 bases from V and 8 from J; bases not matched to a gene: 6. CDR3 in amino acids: CSARDGREVDEQFF. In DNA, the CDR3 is TGCAGTGCTAGAGACGGGCGGGAGGTCGATGAGCAGTTCTTC.

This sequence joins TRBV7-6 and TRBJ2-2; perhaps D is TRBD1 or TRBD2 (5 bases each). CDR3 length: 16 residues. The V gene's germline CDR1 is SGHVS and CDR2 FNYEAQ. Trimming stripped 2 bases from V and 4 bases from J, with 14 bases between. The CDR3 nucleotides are TGTGCCAGCAGCTTACCCCAGGGAGTGGTCACCGGGGAGCTGTTTTTT. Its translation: CASSLPQGVVTGELFF. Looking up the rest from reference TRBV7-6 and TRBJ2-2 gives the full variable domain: GAGVSQSPRYKVTKRGQDVALRCDPISGHVSLYWYRQALGQGPEFLTYFNYEAQQDKSGLPNDRFSAERPEGSISTLTIQRTEQRDSAMYRCASSLPQGVVTGELFFGEGSRLTVL.

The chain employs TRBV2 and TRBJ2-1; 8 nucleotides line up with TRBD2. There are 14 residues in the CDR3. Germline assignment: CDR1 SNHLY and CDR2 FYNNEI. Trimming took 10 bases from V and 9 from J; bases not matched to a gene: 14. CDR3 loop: CAILGLAAQGEQFF. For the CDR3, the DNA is TGTGCCATCCTAGGACTAGCAGCCCAGGGTGAGCAGTTCTTC.

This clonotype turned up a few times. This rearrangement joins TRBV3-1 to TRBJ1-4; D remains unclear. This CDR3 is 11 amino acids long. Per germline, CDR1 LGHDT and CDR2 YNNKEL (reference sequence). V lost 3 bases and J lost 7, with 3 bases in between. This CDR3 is CASSHGEKLFF. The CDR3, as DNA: TGTGCCAGCAGCCACGGTGAAAAACTGTTTTTT. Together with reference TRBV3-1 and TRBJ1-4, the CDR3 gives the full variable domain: DTAVSQTPKYLVTQMGNDKSIKCEQNLGHDTMYWYKQDSKKFLKIMFSYNNKELIINETVPNRFSPKSPDKAHLNLHINSLELGDSAVYFCASSHGEKLFFGSGTQLSVL.

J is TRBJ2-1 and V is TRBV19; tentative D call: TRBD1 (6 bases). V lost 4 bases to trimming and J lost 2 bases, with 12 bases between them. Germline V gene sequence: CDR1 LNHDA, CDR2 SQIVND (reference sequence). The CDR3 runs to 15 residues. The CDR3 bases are TGTGCCAGTAGTAAATCTACAGGGACCTACAATGAGCAGTTCTTC. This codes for CASSKSTGTYNEQFF.

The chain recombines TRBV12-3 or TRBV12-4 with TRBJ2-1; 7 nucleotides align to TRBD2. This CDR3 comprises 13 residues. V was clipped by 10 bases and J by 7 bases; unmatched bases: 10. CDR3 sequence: CATSEGAGNEQFF. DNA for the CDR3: TGTGCCACCTCCGAGGGAGCGGGGAATGAGCAGTTCTTC.

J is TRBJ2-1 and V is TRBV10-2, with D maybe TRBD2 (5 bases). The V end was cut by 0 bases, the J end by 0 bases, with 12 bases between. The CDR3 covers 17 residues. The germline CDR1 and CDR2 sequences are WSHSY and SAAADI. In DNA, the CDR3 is TGCGCCAGCAGTGAGTCCGAGGACTTAAGCTCCTACAATGAGCAGTTCTTC. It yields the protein CASSESEDLSSYNEQFF.

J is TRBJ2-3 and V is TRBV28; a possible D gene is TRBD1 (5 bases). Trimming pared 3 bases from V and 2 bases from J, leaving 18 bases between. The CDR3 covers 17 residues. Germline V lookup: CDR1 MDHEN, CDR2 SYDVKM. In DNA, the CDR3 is TGTGCCAGCAGTTTGCTAACCCCGACAGAAAACACAGATACGCAGTATTTT. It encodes CASSLLTPTENTDTQYF.

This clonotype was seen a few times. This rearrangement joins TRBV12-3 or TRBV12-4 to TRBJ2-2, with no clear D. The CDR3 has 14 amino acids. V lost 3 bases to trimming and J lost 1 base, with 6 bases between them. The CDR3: CASSLRENTGELFF. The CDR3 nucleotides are TGTGCCAGCAGTTTGAGAGAGAACACCGGGGAGCTGTTTTTT.

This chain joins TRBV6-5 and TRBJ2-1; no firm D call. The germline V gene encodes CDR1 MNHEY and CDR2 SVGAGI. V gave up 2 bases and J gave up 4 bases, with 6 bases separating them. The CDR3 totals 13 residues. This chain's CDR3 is CASSYGKYNEQFF. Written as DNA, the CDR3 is TGTGCCAGCAGTTACGGCAAATACAATGAGCAGTTCTTC.

For the CDR3, the DNA is TGTGCCAGCAGTTTCCTCCGGGAGGGGGGCTACAATGAGCAGTTCTTC. Its protein product is CASSFLREGGYNEQFF. The chain carries TRBV28 and TRBJ2-1; TRBD2 aligns across 8 bases. The trim removed 3 bases at V and 3 bases at J, leaving 7 bases unmatched. Germline V CDR1 and CDR2: MDHEN, SYDVKM. CDR3 length: 16 amino acids. The complete variable domain, with remaining parts taken from reference TRBV28 and TRBJ2-1, reads DVKVTQSSRYLVKRTGEKVFLECVQDMDHENMFWYRQDPGLGLRLIYFSYDVKMKEKGDIPEGYSVSREKKERFSLILESASTNQTSMYLCASSFLREGGYNEQFFGPGTRLTVL.

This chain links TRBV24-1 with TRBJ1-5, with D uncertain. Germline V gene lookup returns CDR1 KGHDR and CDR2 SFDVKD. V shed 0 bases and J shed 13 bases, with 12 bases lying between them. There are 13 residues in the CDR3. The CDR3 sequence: CATSDLGAGRQHF. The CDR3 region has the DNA TGTGCCACCAGTGATTTGGGAGCTGGCCGGCAGCATTTT.

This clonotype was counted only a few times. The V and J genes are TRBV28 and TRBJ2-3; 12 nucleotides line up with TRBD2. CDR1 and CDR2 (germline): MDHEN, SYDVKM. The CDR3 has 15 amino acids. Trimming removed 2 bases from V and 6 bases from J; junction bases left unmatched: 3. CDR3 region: CASSLASGGADTQYF. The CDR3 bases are TGTGCCAGCAGTTTAGCTAGCGGGGGGGCGGATACGCAGTATTTT.

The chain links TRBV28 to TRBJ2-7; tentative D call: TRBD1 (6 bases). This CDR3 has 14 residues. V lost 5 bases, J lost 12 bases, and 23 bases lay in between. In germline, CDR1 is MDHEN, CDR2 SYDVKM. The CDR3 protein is CASSPDRDTAGLYV. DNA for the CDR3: TGTGCCAGCAGTCCGGACCGGGACACCGCAGGGTTGTACGTC.

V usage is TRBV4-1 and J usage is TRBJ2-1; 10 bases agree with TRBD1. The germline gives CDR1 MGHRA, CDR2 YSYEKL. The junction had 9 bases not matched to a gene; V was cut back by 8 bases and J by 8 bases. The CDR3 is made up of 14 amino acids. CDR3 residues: CASEWDRGGDEQFF. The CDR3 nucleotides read TGCGCCAGCGAGTGGGACAGGGGAGGGGATGAGCAGTTCTTC.

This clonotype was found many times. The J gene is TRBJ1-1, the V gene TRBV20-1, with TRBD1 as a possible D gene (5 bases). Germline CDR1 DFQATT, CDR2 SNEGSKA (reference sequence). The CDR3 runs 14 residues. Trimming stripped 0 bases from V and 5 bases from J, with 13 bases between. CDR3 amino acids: CSAREWGTGTEAFF. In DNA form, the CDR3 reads TGCAGTGCTAGAGAATGGGGAACAGGTACTGAAGCTTTCTTT.

CDR3: CASSLTGGKNTGELFF. As DNA, the CDR3 is TGTGCCAGCAGTTTAACGGGAGGAAAGAACACCGGGGAGCTGTTTTTT. This chain links TRBV12-3 or TRBV12-4 with TRBJ2-2; 7 nucleotides agree with TRBD2. The CDR3 covers 16 residues. V shed 2 bases and J 1 base; nucleotides not matched to a gene: 4.

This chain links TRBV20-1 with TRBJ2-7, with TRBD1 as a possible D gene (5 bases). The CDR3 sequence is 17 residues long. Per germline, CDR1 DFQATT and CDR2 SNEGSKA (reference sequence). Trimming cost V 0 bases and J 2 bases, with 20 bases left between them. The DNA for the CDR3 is TGCAGTGCTAGAGACGGAACGCAGGGAAGCCCTCCCTACGAGCAGTACGTC. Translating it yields CSARDGTQGSPPYEQYV.

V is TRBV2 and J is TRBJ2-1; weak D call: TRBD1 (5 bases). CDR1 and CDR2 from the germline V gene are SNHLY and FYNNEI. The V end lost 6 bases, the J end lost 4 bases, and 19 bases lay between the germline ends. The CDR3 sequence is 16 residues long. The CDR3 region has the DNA TGTGCCAGCAGGTCTTTCGGGCAGGGATATTACAATGAGCAGTTCTTC. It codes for CASRSFGQGYYNEQFF.

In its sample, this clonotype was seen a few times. The CDR3 protein is CASSRVPRVSSYNEQFF. The CDR3 coding sequence is TGTGCCAGCAGCCGTGTCCCTCGAGTAAGCTCCTACAATGAGCAGTTCTTC. The chain is built from TRBV7-8 and TRBJ2-1, with no clear D. CDR1 is SGHVS, CDR2 FQNEAQ, per germline. There are 17 residues in the CDR3. V gave up 5 bases and J gave up 0 bases, with 17 bases separating them.

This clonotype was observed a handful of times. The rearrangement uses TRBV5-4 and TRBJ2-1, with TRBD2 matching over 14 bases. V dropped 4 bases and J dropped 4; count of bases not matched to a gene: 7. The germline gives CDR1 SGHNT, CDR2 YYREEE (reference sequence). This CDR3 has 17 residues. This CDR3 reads CASSREGLAGEYNEQFF. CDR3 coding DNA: TGTGCCAGCAGCCGGGAGGGACTAGCGGGAGAGTACAATGAGCAGTTCTTC.

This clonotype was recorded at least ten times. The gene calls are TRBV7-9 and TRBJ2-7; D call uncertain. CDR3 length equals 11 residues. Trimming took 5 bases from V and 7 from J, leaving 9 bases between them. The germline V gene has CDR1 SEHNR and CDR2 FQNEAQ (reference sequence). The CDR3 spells CASSLRGEQYF. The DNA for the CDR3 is TGTGCCAGCAGCCTTAGAGGAGAGCAGTACTTC.